The 26 T cell receptor beta chains reported below all come from one sample, sequenced in a study of CD8 T cells in ankylosing spondylitis. For these receptors, no antigen is known. TCRdb reprocessed the 5' RACE reads with MiXCR, giving one entry per CDR3 protein. The sample yields roughly 700,000 distinct CDR3 sequences, about 20% seen once. Broader study findings: Among TCR beta sequences, a motif of 7 to 9 highly homologous variants appeared characteristic of ankylosing spondylitis blood.

The sequencing sample was made of blood, either unsorted or a sorted T cell fraction (not recorded which). These receptors all stem from a male donor with ankylosing spondylitis.

The gene calls are TRBV27 and TRBJ2-1, with D perhaps matching TRBD2 (5 bases). The CDR3 contains 13 residues. Looked up from germline, CDR1 is MNHEY and CDR2 is SMNVEV (reference sequence). The ends were cut back, 7 bases at V and 10 bases at J, with 17 bases in the middle. The CDR3 is CASTTLVGGEQFF. CDR3 nucleotide sequence: TGTGCCAGCACCACACTGGTGGGCGGGGAGCAGTTCTTC.

The rearrangement links TRBV20-1 to TRBJ2-1; 11 bases fit TRBD1. Germline V gene data show CDR1 as DFQATT and CDR2 as SNEGSKA (reference sequence). This CDR3 is 14 amino acids long. V dropped 3 bases and J dropped 7; count of bases not matched to a gene: 5. The CDR3 here is CSASRDRGGNEQFF. The DNA for the CDR3 is TGCAGTGCTAGTAGGGACAGGGGGGGAAATGAGCAGTTCTTC.

The table lists this clonotype with a few counts. The chain carries TRBV4-2 and TRBJ2-2, with TRBD2 as a possible D gene (6 bases). V lost 2 bases and J lost 2, with 12 bases in between. The CDR3 sequence is 16 residues long. The germline gives CDR1 LGHNA, CDR2 YNFKEQ. This CDR3 is CASSQRGLVNTGELFF. The CDR3 DNA reads as TGTGCCAGCAGCCAAAGGGGACTGGTTAACACCGGGGAGCTGTTTTTT.

The sample holds a few counts of this clonotype. The chain couples TRBV5-1 to TRBJ2-1; 9 bases line up with TRBD2. Unmatched junction bases numbered 6, after V lost 4 bases and J lost 4 bases. The germline V gene encodes CDR1 SGHRS and CDR2 YFSETQ. The CDR3 totals 15 residues. The CDR3 protein is CASSDLLAGYNEQFF. The CDR3 nucleotides read TGCGCCAGCAGCGACTTACTAGCGGGTTACAATGAGCAGTTCTTC.

The chain links TRBV5-1 to TRBJ1-3; D is uncertain. Germline V gene data show CDR1 as SGHRS and CDR2 as YFSETQ. Trimming removed 0 bases from V and 0 bases from J, with 4 bases in between. The CDR3 has 14 residues. CDR3 nucleotides: TGCGCCAGCAGCTTGGACGCCTCTGGAAACACCATATATTTT. The encoded protein is CASSLDASGNTIYF.

The rearrangement links TRBV6-5 to TRBJ1-2; D is unclear. This CDR3 comprises 13 residues. In germline, CDR1 is MNHEY, CDR2 SVGAGI. V shed 2 bases and J shed 4 bases, with 8 bases lying between them. CDR3 loop: CASSYGPGYGYTF. The CDR3 DNA is TGTGCCAGCAGTTACGGTCCAGGCTATGGCTACACCTTC.

The DNA for the CDR3 is TGTGCCAGCAGCTTGACGAAAACGAGGCTCTACGAGCAGTACTTC. Its protein is CASSLTKTRLYEQYF. V and J are TRBV11-1 and TRBJ2-7; D gene ambiguous. The CDR3 length is 15 residues. Germline CDR1 reads SGHAT; CDR2 reads FQDESV (reference sequence). V was pared by 3 bases and J by 3 bases, with 15 bases between.

V is TRBV12-3 or TRBV12-4 and J is TRBJ2-1; 8 nucleotides agree with TRBD2. The CDR3 extends over 15 amino acids. V lost 3 bases, J lost 7 bases, and 8 bases stayed unmatched. The CDR3 protein is CASSFSGRTGNEQFF. DNA for the CDR3: TGTGCCAGCAGTTTCAGCGGGAGAACGGGGAATGAGCAGTTCTTC.

This chain uses TRBV18 with TRBJ2-1, with unresolved D. There are 15 residues in the CDR3. Germline CDR1 and CDR2: KGHSH and LQKENI. V lost 3 bases and J 0 bases, leaving 9 bases between the germline ends. The CDR3 region has the DNA TGTGCCAGCTCACCGGCTCGAACCTCCTACAATGAGCAGTTCTTC. Its translation is CASSPARTSYNEQFF.

This clonotype has a count of ten or more. The J gene is TRBJ2-1, the V gene TRBV15; 7 bases fit TRBD2. The CDR3 loop spans 16 amino acids. From germline, CDR1 is LNHNV and CDR2 YYDKDF (reference sequence). Losses at the gene ends were 1 base for V and 6 bases for J; bases not matched to a gene: 9. The CDR3 DNA is TGTGCCACCAGCAGAGTTTTACTAGCGAAGGGCAATGAGCAGTTCTTC. It is translated as CATSRVLLAKGNEQFF.

This clonotype occurred a few times. The rearrangement joins TRBV7-2 to TRBJ2-3; possibly TRBD2 for D (7 bases). Trimming stripped 4 bases from V and 6 bases from J, with 20 bases between. The CDR3 consists of 16 residues. Germline V CDR1 and CDR2: SGHTA, FQGNSA. The CDR3: CASSSSWAGATDTQYF. CDR3 coding DNA: TGTGCCAGCAGCTCCTCTTGGGCGGGGGCCACCGATACGCAGTATTTT. Complete variable domain (other parts from reference TRBV7-2 and TRBJ2-3): GAGVSQSPSNKVTEKGKDVELRCDPISGHTALYWYRQSLGQGLEFLIYFQGNSAPDKSGLPSDRFSAERTGGSVSTLTIQRTQQEDSAVYLCASSSSWAGATDTQYFGPGTRLTVL.

This clonotype was counted only a few times. The V call is TRBV4-3, the J call TRBJ2-1; a possible D gene is TRBD2 (6 bases). Trimming took off 0 bases at V and 0 bases at J, with 15 bases between the two ends. Germline V gives CDR1 LGHNA, CDR2 YSLEER. The CDR3 extends over 18 amino acids. The CDR3 coding sequence is TGCGCCAGCAGCCAAGATCACTACGGAGGGAGCTCCTACAATGAGCAGTTCTTC. This codes for CASSQDHYGGSSYNEQFF.

CDR3 DNA: TGTGCCAGCAGCGCCTCCGGACAGGGTAGGAGCTCTGGAAACACCATATATTTT. Amino acid sequence: CASSASGQGRSSGNTIYF. The J gene is TRBJ1-3, the V gene TRBV11-1; 8 nucleotides agree with TRBD1. Germline values: CDR1 SGHAT, CDR2 FQDESV (reference sequence). The CDR3 runs 18 residues. After removal of 5 bases from V and 0 bases from J, the junction contained 12 bases not matched to a gene.

In its sample, this clonotype was seen a few times. The chain is built from TRBV20-1 and TRBJ2-1, with TRBD1 as a possible D gene (6 bases). The ends were cut back, 6 bases at V and 7 bases at J, with 16 bases in the middle. The CDR3 loop spans 13 amino acids. The germline CDR1 and CDR2 sequences are DFQATT and SNEGSKA (reference sequence). The CDR3: CSAEQTGLNEQFF. The DNA for the CDR3 is TGCAGTGCCGAACAAACAGGGTTGAATGAGCAGTTCTTC.

V is TRBV3-1 and J is TRBJ2-2; TRBD1 matches at 7 bases. This CDR3 comprises 16 residues. The V gene's germline CDR1 is LGHDT and CDR2 YNNKEL (reference sequence). J gave up 4 bases and V 1 base, and 6 bases lay outside the gene matches. The CDR3 protein is CASSQAQTGRTGELFF. The CDR3 nucleotides read TGTGCCAGCAGCCAAGCTCAGACAGGGCGCACCGGGGAGCTGTTTTTT.

The sample holds a few counts of this clonotype. This sequence joins TRBV7-6 and TRBJ1-4; 8 positions match TRBD1. The germline gives CDR1 SGHVS, CDR2 FNYEAQ. The CDR3 is 14 residues long. J lost 7 bases, V lost 5 bases, and 6 bases had no gene match. CDR3 loop: CASSPRTGIEKLFF. The CDR3 DNA is TGTGCCAGCAGCCCCAGGACAGGGATTGAAAAACTGTTTTTT.

This clonotype turned up a few times. Here the CDR3 DNA reads TGTGCCACCAGCAGAACTAGCGGTAACACCGGGGAGCTGTTTTTT. Its protein product is CATSRTSGNTGELFF. The gene calls are TRBV15 and TRBJ2-2, with 8 nucleotides matching TRBD2. The CDR3 extends over 15 amino acids. In germline, CDR1 is LNHNV, CDR2 YYDKDF (reference sequence). The trim removed 2 bases at V and 2 bases at J, leaving 1 base unmatched.

This clonotype was counted only a few times. This rearrangement joins TRBV29-1 to TRBJ1-1, with D uncertain. CDR1 is SQVTM, CDR2 ANQGSEA, per germline. The CDR3 length is 11 residues. V lost 0 bases and J 7 bases, leaving 6 bases between the germline ends. The CDR3 DNA is TGCAGCGTTGAAGATCTGGGTGAAGCTTTCTTT. Translation gives CSVEDLGEAFF. The complete variable domain, with remaining parts taken from reference TRBV29-1 and TRBJ1-1, reads SAVISQKPSRDICQRGTSLTIQCQVDSQVTMMFWYRQQPGQSLTLIATANQGSEATYESGFVIDKFPISRPNLTFSTLTVSNMSPEDSSIYLCSVEDLGEAFFGQGTRLTVV.

In its sample, this clonotype was seen a few times. The chain employs TRBV11-1 and TRBJ2-3, with D perhaps matching TRBD1 (5 bases). V was shortened by 5 bases and J by 2 bases, with 8 bases between the two germline ends. This CDR3 is built from 13 residues. The germline V gene encodes CDR1 SGHAT and CDR2 FQDESV (reference sequence). CDR3 DNA sequence: TGTGCCAGCAGCCCGGACACCACAGATACGCAGTATTTT. It specifies CASSPDTTDTQYF.

This clonotype was seen many times. The chain has TRBV29-1 and TRBJ2-1; D gene unclear. The V gene lost 3 bases and the J gene lost 14 bases, with 14 bases spanning the gap. Germline values: CDR1 SQVTM, CDR2 ANQGSEA. CDR3 length equals 11 residues. The CDR3 here is CSVDWTESEFF. CDR3 coding DNA: TGCAGCGTTGACTGGACGGAAAGCGAGTTCTTC.

This clonotype appeared many times. The chain is built from TRBV27 and TRBJ2-2, with TRBD1 matching over 8 bases. Germline V gene sequence: CDR1 MNHEY, CDR2 SMNVEV (reference sequence). V shed 3 bases, J shed 1 base, and the junction held 4 bases outside the gene matches. The CDR3 spans 16 residues. CDR3 bases: TGTGCCAGCAGTTTCTCCGGGACAGGGAACACCGGGGAGCTGTTTTTT. This codes for CASSFSGTGNTGELFF.

V usage is TRBV18 and J usage is TRBJ1-1, with 11 positions matching TRBD1. The CDR3 length is 15 residues. The germline V gene encodes CDR1 KGHSH and CDR2 LQKENI. J gave up 4 bases and V 1 base, and 2 bases lay outside the gene matches. The DNA of the CDR3 is TGTGCCAGCTCACCACGGACAGGGGGCTTCACTGAAGCTTTCTTT. Its protein is CASSPRTGGFTEAFF.

The chain is built from TRBV3-1 and TRBJ2-7, with D perhaps matching TRBD2 (6 bases). V lost 5 bases and J lost 2, with 13 bases in between. Germline assignment: CDR1 LGHDT and CDR2 YNNKEL (reference sequence). The CDR3 extends over 14 amino acids. The CDR3 loop reads CASSVRDFAYEQYF. The DNA of the CDR3 is TGTGCCAGCAGCGTCCGGGACTTTGCCTACGAGCAGTACTTC.

Only a few counts were recorded for this clonotype. The J gene is TRBJ2-7, the V gene TRBV18; 8 bases agree with TRBD2. After removal of 0 bases from V and 1 base from J, the junction contained 2 bases not matched to a gene. The CDR3 contains 15 residues. The germline V gene encodes CDR1 KGHSH and CDR2 LQKENI. The CDR3 sequence: CASSPPGGGSYEQYF. The CDR3 DNA reads as TGTGCCAGCTCACCACCCGGGGGGGGGTCCTACGAGCAGTACTTC.

The chain recombines TRBV28 with TRBJ1-1; TRBD1 agrees at 8 bases. The V gene end was trimmed by 4 bases and the J gene end by 8 bases; junction bases not matched to a gene: 6. The germline gives CDR1 MDHEN, CDR2 SYDVKM. There are 13 residues in the CDR3. CDR3 loop: CASSSYGQGEAFF. The CDR3 DNA follows: TGTGCCAGCAGTTCCTACGGACAGGGCGAAGCTTTCTTT.

This clonotype appeared a few times. The rearrangement joins TRBV14 to TRBJ2-1; D is ambiguous. V was trimmed by 5 bases and J by 0 bases, leaving 8 bases between them. CDR1 is SGHDN and CDR2 is FVKESK in the germline V gene. This CDR3 is built from 14 residues. The CDR3 DNA follows: TGTGCCAGCAGCGAACTTCGCTCCTACAATGAGCAGTTCTTC. It specifies CASSELRSYNEQFF. Looking up the rest from reference TRBV14 and TRBJ2-1 gives the full variable domain: EAGVTQFPSHSVIEKGQTVTLRCDPISGHDNLYWYRRVMGKEIKFLLHFVKESKQDESGMPNNRFLAERTGGTYSTLKVQPAELEDSGVYFCASSELRSYNEQFFGPGTRLTVL.